This entry concerns a single T cell receptor beta chain. This entry is derived from a study of technical replicates of blood from several donors. This CDR3 is 13 amino acids long. Germline assignment: CDR1 MNHNS and CDR2 SASEGT. V was cut by 2 bases and J by 7 bases, with 12 bases left in between. This table comes from immunoSEQ multiplex PCR, and its TCRdb copy is limited to in-frame clones, with some not included. This sample has about 83,000 clones, with roughly 96% found just once. The sequenced sample was T cells isolated from PBMCs. The source is a human donor in good health. This chain connects TRBV6-1 to TRBJ2-7; D is possibly TRBD2 (6 bases). CDR3 sequence reads: CASSEISSEEQYF. CDR3 coding DNA: TGTGCCAGCAGTGAAATCTCTAGCGAGGAGCAGTACTTC.